A single sample is the source of the 18 T cell receptor beta chains below, sequenced in a study of blood T cell repertoires in COVID-19. The table came from immunoSEQ multiplex PCR; TCRdb's copy has only in-frame clones and leaves some out. The sample contains 130,000 to 150,000 clones, around nine tenths of which appear only once. The specimen was peripheral blood. The receptors were sampled from a woman aged 45 to 65 with active or convalescent COVID-19.

This chain uses TRBV9 with TRBJ1-2; maybe TRBD1 (6 bases). This CDR3 spans 15 amino acids. V lost 3 bases to trimming and J lost 0 bases, with 12 bases between them. Germline V gives CDR1 SGDLS, CDR2 YYNGEE. CDR3 coding DNA: TGTGCCAGCAGCGCGGGGACATTAGCTAACTATGGCTACACCTTC. Protein: CASSAGTLANYGYTF.

The CDR3: CASSPGGYGYTF. The CDR3, as DNA: TGCGCCAGCAGCCCTGGAGGCTATGGCTACACCTTC. V gene TRBV5-1 combines with J gene TRBJ1-2; D gene uncertain. Trimming left V 4 bases short and J 4 bases short, with 8 bases between. There are 12 residues in the CDR3. Looked up from germline, CDR1 is SGHRS and CDR2 is YFSETQ.

The chain carries TRBV30 and TRBJ2-1; D is perhaps TRBD1 (5 bases). The length of the CDR3 is 14 residues. V lost 4 bases, J lost 6 bases, and 16 bases lay in between. CDR1 and CDR2 (germline): GTSNPN, SVGIG (reference sequence). The CDR3 DNA follows: TGTGCCTGGACCCCCTTAAGGGGCCCCAATGAGCAGTTCTTC. The encoded protein is CAWTPLRGPNEQFF.

The V gene is TRBV6-5, the J gene TRBJ2-7; D may be TRBD2 (7 bases). Germline V gene data show CDR1 as MNHEY and CDR2 as SVGAGI. The CDR3 extends over 15 amino acids. Trimming removed 6 bases from V and 3 bases from J, with 18 bases in between. The CDR3 spells CASRGRAGVFYEQYF. In DNA, the CDR3 is TGTGCCAGCAGGGGGAGGGCAGGGGTTTTCTACGAGCAGTACTTC.

The chain has TRBV2 and TRBJ2-3; TRBD2 matches 13 bases. The length of the CDR3 is 16 residues. CDR1 and CDR2 (germline): SNHLY, FYNNEI. J gave up 4 bases and V 8 bases, and 9 bases lay outside the gene matches. The CDR3 loop reads CASFRRLAGGSDTQYF. For the CDR3, the DNA is TGTGCCAGCTTCCGAAGACTAGCGGGGGGATCAGATACGCAGTATTTT.

This clone was counted between two and nine times. The chain is built from TRBV6-5 and TRBJ1-2; 8 bases fit TRBD1. The junction had 5 bases not matched to a gene; V was cut back by 7 bases and J by 4 bases. This CDR3 has 13 residues. Germline assignment: CDR1 MNHEY and CDR2 SVGAGI. CDR3 amino acids: CASTRGLPYGYTF. The DNA for the CDR3 is TGTGCCAGCACCAGGGGGCTCCCCTATGGCTACACCTTC.

The chain links TRBV29-1 to TRBJ2-7, with 7 bases fitting TRBD2. Germline values: CDR1 SQVTM, CDR2 ANQGSEA. The CDR3 loop spans 13 amino acids. Unmatched junction bases numbered 9, after V lost 7 bases and J lost 3 bases. As DNA, the CDR3 is TGCAGCGCTACCGGGACTACCTTCTACGAGCAGTACTTC. It translates to CSATGTTFYEQYF.

This chain joins TRBV27 and TRBJ2-5, with unresolved D. Germline CDR1 MNHEY, CDR2 SMNVEV (reference sequence). This CDR3 has 13 residues. Trimming cost V 0 bases and J 7 bases, with 9 bases left between them. CDR3 bases: TGTGCCAGCAGTTTATCGGCCCCGGGGACCCAGTACTTC. Translated, it gives CASSLSAPGTQYF.

This sequence joins TRBV28 and TRBJ2-1, with TRBD2 as a possible D gene (6 bases). Germline V gene lookup returns CDR1 MDHEN and CDR2 SYDVKM. The CDR3 is 14 residues long. Trimming left V 8 bases short and J 2 bases short, with 13 bases between. In DNA form, the CDR3 reads TGTGCCAGCGGCCGGGGACTGGCCTACAATGAGCAGTTCTTC. Its translation is CASGRGLAYNEQFF.

The chain couples TRBV7-2 to TRBJ1-2; no reliable D call. Germline V gives CDR1 SGHTA, CDR2 FQGNSA. Trimming stripped 2 bases from V and 1 base from J, with 8 bases between. This CDR3 has 14 residues. CDR3 coding DNA: TGTGCCAGCAGCTTACCCCAGGTTAACTATGGCTACACCTTC. Amino acids: CASSLPQVNYGYTF.

This sequence joins TRBV7-9 and TRBJ2-7; D is possibly TRBD1 (6 bases). Trimming left V 1 base short and J 10 bases short, with 11 bases between. This CDR3 has 12 amino acids. CDR1 and CDR2 (germline): SEHNR, FQNEAQ (reference sequence). DNA of the CDR3: TGTGCCAGCAGCTTAGATAGGACAGAACAGTACTTC. It codes for CASSLDRTEQYF.

This chain links TRBV6-6 with TRBJ1-4; a weak D match, TRBD1 (5 bases). Deletions cut 7 bases from V and 6 bases from J, with 21 bases between. The CDR3 extends over 16 amino acids. Germline V gene data show CDR1 as MNHNY and CDR2 as SVGAGI (reference sequence). DNA of the CDR3: TGTGCCAGCAAGACAGCTGGGGGGGGGTCTCATGAAAAACTGTTTTTT. Encoded protein: CASKTAGGGSHEKLFF.

The chain carries TRBV27 and TRBJ2-7; TRBD1 matches 9 bases. The CDR3 contains 16 residues. The germline CDR1 and CDR2 sequences are MNHEY and SMNVEV (reference sequence). Trimming at V came to 3 bases and at J to 2 bases, leaving 8 bases not matched to a gene. DNA of the CDR3: TGTGCCAGCAGTTTCACCCAGGACAGGGGCACCTACGAGCAGTACTTC. Translation: CASSFTQDRGTYEQYF.

The chain links TRBV28 to TRBJ2-2; TRBD1 matches at 9 bases. The length of the CDR3 is 17 residues. V lost 5 bases, J lost 7 bases, and 14 bases stayed unmatched. Germline V gene data show CDR1 as MDHEN and CDR2 as SYDVKM. CDR3 sequence: CASSGTGQGSYDGELFF. The CDR3 DNA sequence: TGTGCCAGCAGTGGAACCGGACAGGGGAGTTATGACGGGGAGCTGTTTTTT.

The rearrangement links TRBV10-2 to TRBJ2-7; 9 bases match TRBD1. The CDR3 has 17 residues. V lost 2 bases, J lost 4 bases, and 12 bases stayed unmatched. Germline CDR1 is WSHSY and CDR2 is SAAADI. CDR3: CASSEVPPQGAWYEQYF. Here the CDR3 DNA reads TGCGCCAGCAGTGAGGTACCTCCACAGGGGGCTTGGTACGAGCAGTACTTC.

Note on this clone: This CDR3 is also generated by other DNA sequences in the sample. The chain links TRBV7-2 to TRBJ2-7; TRBD1 matches at 7 bases. Germline V gene data show CDR1 as SGHTA and CDR2 as FQGNSA. V shed 4 bases, J shed 3 bases, and the junction held 3 bases outside the gene matches. The CDR3 sequence is 13 residues long. The CDR3 DNA reads as TGTGCCAGCAGCTCGGACAGGTTCTACGAGCAGTACTTC. This codes for CASSSDRFYEQYF.

The chain employs TRBV5-5 and TRBJ2-1, with 9 bases matching TRBD2. CDR1 is SGHKS, CDR2 YYEKEE, per germline (reference sequence). This CDR3 region has 14 residues. V lost 0 bases to trimming and J lost 9 bases; unmatched junction nucleotides: 4. CDR3 region: CASSLGLADAEQFF. In DNA form, the CDR3 reads TGTGCCAGCAGCTTGGGACTAGCGGATGCTGAGCAGTTCTTC.

CDR3 in amino acids: CASSPGGQGRGEKLFF. As DNA, the CDR3 is TGTGCCAGCAGCCCCGGGGGACAGGGGAGAGGTGAAAAACTGTTTTTT. V usage is TRBV9 and J usage is TRBJ1-4; 10 bases align to TRBD1. The germline V gene encodes CDR1 SGDLS and CDR2 YYNGEE. The CDR3 is made up of 16 amino acids. Trimming took 4 bases from V and 7 from J; bases not matched to a gene: 10.